Listed below are T cell receptor beta chains from one sample, sequenced in a study of graft-versus-host responses after intestinal transplantation. Repertoires were generated with immunoSEQ multiplex PCR, while TCRdb's copy carries only in-frame clones and drops some. The sample lists some 140,000 clones, 90% to 95% occurring once. The antigens these receptors bind are not known. Specimen: unstimulated CD4+ T cells sorted from spleen or lymph node cells, collected before intestinal transplant. Receptor source: a human donor who received an intestinal transplant. Each CDR3 is given with its conserved first and last residue. D genes are given only for firm matches. The listing skips clone size in some rows; elsewhere it reads once, few, many or a size class.

D gene: -
clone size: -
J gene: TRBJ1-2
V gene: TRBV11-3
CDR3 DNA: TGTGCCAGCAGCTTACGGGGAGGATATGGCTACACCTTC
CDR3 protein: CASSLRGGYGYTF

D gene: TRBD1
clone size: -
J gene: TRBJ2-1
V gene: TRBV29-1
CDR3 DNA: TGCAGCGTGGAAAAACAGGGGGTGCAGTTCTTC
CDR3 protein: CSVEKQGVQFF

D gene: TRBD1
clone size: few
J gene: TRBJ1-6
V gene: TRBV11-2
CDR3 DNA: TGTGCCAGCAGCCGGGACAGGAGGTCGTCACCCCTCCACTTT
CDR3 protein: CASSRDRRSSPLHF

D gene: TRBD2
clone size: -
J gene: TRBJ2-5
V gene: TRBV11-2
CDR3 DNA: TGTGCCAGCAGCTATGGGGGGGGTCGGGAGACCCAGTACTTC
CDR3 protein: CASSYGGGRETQYF

D gene: -
clone size: few
J gene: TRBJ2-3
V gene: TRBV4-1
CDR3 DNA: TGCGCCAGCAGCCATCCAGGGGGCACAGATACGCAGTATTTT
CDR3 protein: CASSHPGGTDTQYF

D gene: -
clone size: -
J gene: TRBJ2-1
V gene: TRBV7-2
CDR3 DNA: TGTGCCAGCAGTCAAGCTTATTCTTATGAGCAGTTCTTC
CDR3 protein: CASSQAYSYEQFF

D gene: TRBD2
clone size: -
J gene: TRBJ2-2
V gene: TRBV11-3
CDR3 DNA: TGTGCCAGCAGCCTAGCGGGGGGTTTGAACACCGGGGAGCTGTTTTTT
CDR3 protein: CASSLAGGLNTGELFF

D gene: TRBD2
clone size: -
J gene: TRBJ2-5
V gene: TRBV30
CDR3 DNA: TGTGCCTGGAATGTAGCGGGGTCGAAAGAGACCCAGTACTTC
CDR3 protein: CAWNVAGSKETQYF

D gene: -
clone size: -
J gene: TRBJ1-2
V gene: TRBV14
CDR3 DNA: TGTGCCAGCAGCCAAGATTTAGAATATGGCTACACCTTC
CDR3 protein: CASSQDLEYGYTF

D gene: TRBD1
clone size: -
J gene: TRBJ1-4
V gene: TRBV6-1
CDR3 DNA: TGTGCCAGCAGTGATCGGGACAGGGGACTGAAACTGTTTTTT
CDR3 protein: CASSDRDRGLKLFF

D gene: -
clone size: -
J gene: TRBJ1-4
V gene: TRBV5-1
CDR3 DNA: TGCGCCAGCAGCCCGGATGCAGGGACCACCGGCGAAAAACTGTTTTTT
CDR3 protein: CASSPDAGTTGEKLFF

D gene: -
clone size: -
J gene: TRBJ1-5
V gene: TRBV12-5
CDR3 DNA: TGTGCTAGTGGTTGGATTAACGTTCAGGGTTGGAACAATCAGCCCCAGCATTTT
CDR3 protein: CASGWINVQGWNNQPQHF

D gene: -
clone size: -
J gene: TRBJ1-1
V gene: TRBV14
CDR3 DNA: TGTGCCAGCACCAAAACACAGAACACTGAAGCTTTCTTT
CDR3 protein: CASTKTQNTEAFF

D gene: TRBD1
clone size: -
J gene: TRBJ1-5
V gene: TRBV18
CDR3 DNA: TGTGCCAGCTCACCCAGGGGGGATCAGCCCCAGCATTTT
CDR3 protein: CASSPRGDQPQHF

D gene: TRBD2
clone size: -
J gene: TRBJ2-5
V gene: TRBV29-1
CDR3 DNA: TGCAGCGTTGGACTAGCGGAAGAGACCCAGTACTTC
CDR3 protein: CSVGLAEETQYF

D gene: TRBD1
clone size: -
J gene: TRBJ1-4
V gene: TRBV10-3
CDR3 DNA: TGTGCCATCAGGGGGGACAGACTGGAAAAACTGTTTTTT
CDR3 protein: CAIRGDRLEKLFF

D gene: -
clone size: -
J gene: TRBJ2-4
V gene: TRBV21-1
CDR3 DNA: TGTGCCAGCAGCAACCCCAGGGGAATAGCCAAAAACATTCAGTACTTC
CDR3 protein: CASSNPRGIAKNIQYF

D gene: -
clone size: -
J gene: TRBJ1-1
V gene: TRBV2
CDR3 DNA: TGTGCCAGCAGTGACGGGCAGGGGAGGTGGACTGAAGCTTTCTTT
CDR3 protein: CASSDGQGRWTEAFF

D gene: TRBD1
clone size: -
J gene: TRBJ2-3
V gene: TRBV4-1
CDR3 DNA: TGCGCCAGCAGCCAATCGGGAAGCCGGGACAGTGCCAGGCCGCAGTATTTT
CDR3 protein: CASSQSGSRDSARPQYF

D gene: TRBD2
clone size: -
J gene: TRBJ2-3
V gene: TRBV18
CDR3 DNA: TGTGCCAGCTCACCACTAAGCGGGGGGACAGATACGCAGTATTTT
CDR3 protein: CASSPLSGGTDTQYF

D gene: -
clone size: -
J gene: TRBJ1-1
V gene: TRBV7-9
CDR3 DNA: TGTGCCAGCAGCTTAGGCTACTTGCAGTCAAACACTGAAGCTTTCTTT
CDR3 protein: CASSLGYLQSNTEAFF

D gene: -
clone size: -
J gene: TRBJ2-6
V gene: TRBV10-1
CDR3 DNA: TGCGCCAGCAGTGAATCCAGGGCTGGGGCCAACGTCCTGACTTTC
CDR3 protein: CASSESRAGANVLTF

D gene: -
clone size: -
J gene: TRBJ1-1
V gene: TRBV7-9
CDR3 DNA: TGTGCCAGCACCTCGGATGAGGGAGCTTTCTTT
CDR3 protein: CASTSDEGAFF

D gene: TRBD2
clone size: -
J gene: TRBJ2-2
V gene: TRBV5-1
CDR3 DNA: TGCGCCAGCAGCTCTGGTCGACTAGCGGGCTTGAACACCGGGGAGCTGTTTTTT
CDR3 protein: CASSSGRLAGLNTGELFF

D gene: TRBD1
clone size: -
J gene: TRBJ2-3
V gene: TRBV6-1
CDR3 DNA: TGTGCCAGCAGTGGGAATCCTGGGACAGGGGGAAGGGATACGCAGTATTTT
CDR3 protein: CASSGNPGTGGRDTQYF

D gene: -
clone size: -
J gene: TRBJ2-3
V gene: TRBV11-2
CDR3 DNA: TGTGCCAGCAGCGGGGCTAGCACAGATACGCAGTATTTT
CDR3 protein: CASSGASTDTQYF

D gene: -
clone size: -
J gene: TRBJ2-3
V gene: TRBV19
CDR3 DNA: TGTGCCAGTAGTAACCCATCAGATACGCAGTATTTT
CDR3 protein: CASSNPSDTQYF

D gene: -
clone size: -
J gene: TRBJ2-1
V gene: TRBV2
CDR3 DNA: TGTGCCAGCAGTGAAGCTAGAGGCGATGAGCAGTTCTTC
CDR3 protein: CASSEARGDEQFF

D gene: -
clone size: -
J gene: TRBJ2-1
V gene: TRBV9
CDR3 DNA: TGTGCCAGCAGCGGTCCGGGCGGGTCGGAGCAGTTCTTC
CDR3 protein: CASSGPGGSEQFF

D gene: -
clone size: few
J gene: TRBJ2-2
V gene: TRBV14
CDR3 DNA: TGTGCCAGCAGCTCCGGACCGAACACCGGGGAGCTGTTTTTT
CDR3 protein: CASSSGPNTGELFF

D gene: -
clone size: -
J gene: TRBJ2-7
V gene: TRBV29-1
CDR3 DNA: TGCAGCGTTGAAGGGGTCAGGGCCGGCGAGCAGTACTTC
CDR3 protein: CSVEGVRAGEQYF

D gene: -
clone size: -
J gene: TRBJ2-2
V gene: TRBV2
CDR3 DNA: TGTGCCAGCAGTGAGCAGTTTAGCGGGGAGCTGTTTTTT
CDR3 protein: CASSEQFSGELFF

D gene: -
clone size: -
J gene: TRBJ1-5
V gene: TRBV27
CDR3 DNA: TGTGCCAGCAGTCGGACAGCTAGCAATCAGCCCCAGCATTTT
CDR3 protein: CASSRTASNQPQHF

D gene: TRBD2
clone size: -
J gene: TRBJ2-1
V gene: TRBV9
CDR3 DNA: TGTGCCAGCAGCGTAGGGGGGAGGGATGAGCAGTTCTTC
CDR3 protein: CASSVGGRDEQFF

D gene: -
clone size: -
J gene: TRBJ1-5
V gene: TRBV10-2
CDR3 DNA: TGCGCCAGCAGTGAGTGGTCCCAGCCCCAGCATTTT
CDR3 protein: CASSEWSQPQHF

D gene: -
clone size: -
J gene: TRBJ1-6
V gene: TRBV4-1
CDR3 DNA: TGCGCCAGCAGCCAGAGACAGCCCTTGGTTTCACCCCTCCACTTT
CDR3 protein: CASSQRQPLVSPLHF

D gene: -
clone size: -
J gene: TRBJ1-4
V gene: TRBV18
CDR3 DNA: TGTGCCAGCTCACCACTTTCGGCCGTGGGTGAAAAACTGTTTTTT
CDR3 protein: CASSPLSAVGEKLFF

D gene: -
clone size: -
J gene: TRBJ1-6
V gene: TRBV10-3
CDR3 DNA: TGTGCCATCAGTGAGGGCAGGGGCCGCAGTTTTCGCAATTCACCCCTCCACTTT
CDR3 protein: CAISEGRGRSFRNSPLHF

D gene: -
clone size: -
J gene: TRBJ1-2
V gene: TRBV6-5
CDR3 DNA: TGTGCCAGCAGTTACTCGATGGGATTCTATGGCTACACCTTC
CDR3 protein: CASSYSMGFYGYTF

D gene: -
clone size: once
J gene: TRBJ1-1
V gene: TRBV5-1
CDR3 DNA: TGCGCCAGCAGCTTGGGCCGGGACCCAGCAGGGGTTACTGAAGCTTTCTTT
CDR3 protein: CASSLGRDPAGVTEAFF

D gene: -
clone size: -
J gene: TRBJ1-3
V gene: TRBV6-1
CDR3 DNA: TGTGCCAGCAGTGAACTTCCTAGCTCTGGAAACACCATATATTTT
CDR3 protein: CASSELPSSGNTIYF

D gene: -
clone size: once
J gene: TRBJ1-1
V gene: TRBV19
CDR3 DNA: TGTGCCAGTAGTATCGGACAGAAGAACACTGAAGCTTTCTTT
CDR3 protein: CASSIGQKNTEAFF

D gene: -
clone size: -
J gene: TRBJ2-1
V gene: TRBV2
CDR3 DNA: TGTGCCAGCAGTGAGGCGGGCTTGCCTGAGCAGTTCTTC
CDR3 protein: CASSEAGLPEQFF

D gene: -
clone size: -
J gene: TRBJ1-5
V gene: TRBV18
CDR3 DNA: TGTGCCAGCTCAGGCTGGGGTCCCACATACTATCAGCCCCAGCATTTT
CDR3 protein: CASSGWGPTYYQPQHF

D gene: -
clone size: -
J gene: TRBJ2-3
V gene: TRBV9
CDR3 DNA: TGTGCCAGCAGCGTAGAAGGGAATCACGGGGTTCCGGATACGCAGTATTTT
CDR3 protein: CASSVEGNHGVPDTQYF

D gene: -
clone size: -
J gene: TRBJ2-5
V gene: TRBV4-1
CDR3 DNA: TGCGCCAGCAGCCAAGTGGTAGTCCTCCAAGAGACCCAGTACTTC
CDR3 protein: CASSQVVVLQETQYF

D gene: -
clone size: -
J gene: TRBJ1-2
V gene: TRBV18
CDR3 DNA: TGTGCCAGCTCACCAGGGGTTGAGACGGAAGGCTACACCTTC
CDR3 protein: CASSPGVETEGYTF

D gene: -
clone size: -
J gene: TRBJ2-1
V gene: TRBV6-5
CDR3 DNA: TGTGCCAGCAGGTTACTGGCGGGGCCTCCTAATGAGCAGTTCTTC
CDR3 protein: CASRLLAGPPNEQFF

D gene: -
clone size: few
J gene: TRBJ1-3
V gene: TRBV6-1
CDR3 DNA: TGTGCCAGCACCGAACAGGCTCGCAGTGGAAACACCATATATTTT
CDR3 protein: CASTEQARSGNTIYF

D gene: -
clone size: -
J gene: TRBJ2-3
V gene: TRBV7-9
CDR3 DNA: TGTGCCAGCAGCTTCGGACAGTTAAGGACAGATACGCAGTATTTT
CDR3 protein: CASSFGQLRTDTQYF

D gene: -
clone size: -
J gene: TRBJ1-5
V gene: TRBV2
CDR3 DNA: TGTGCCAGGCCGGGAGGGAGTAGCAATCAGCCCCAGCATTTT
CDR3 protein: CARPGGSSNQPQHF

D gene: -
clone size: -
J gene: TRBJ1-3
V gene: TRBV9
CDR3 DNA: TGTGCCAGCAGCGTAGAAGACTCTGGAAACACCATATATTTT
CDR3 protein: CASSVEDSGNTIYF